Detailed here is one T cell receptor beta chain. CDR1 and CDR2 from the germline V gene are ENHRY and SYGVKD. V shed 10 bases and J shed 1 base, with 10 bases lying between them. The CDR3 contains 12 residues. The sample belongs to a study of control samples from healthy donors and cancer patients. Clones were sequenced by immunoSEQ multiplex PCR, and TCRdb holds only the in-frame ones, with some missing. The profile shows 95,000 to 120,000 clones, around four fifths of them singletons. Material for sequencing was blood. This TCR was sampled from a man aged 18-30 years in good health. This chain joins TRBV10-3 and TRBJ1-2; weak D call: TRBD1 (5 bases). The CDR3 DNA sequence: TGTGCCACGACCGACAGTAACTATGGCTACACCTTC. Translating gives CATTDSNYGYTF.